The present TCR beta chain was sequenced within a study of T-cell reconstitution after alpha-beta-depleted transplantation in children. Notes on the study in general: Once a year had passed after transplant, T-cell counts and diversity came mostly from newly produced T cells. About two months after transplant, alpha-beta T cells reportedly came from several hundred expanded graft clones.

This clonotype was recorded a few times. Its cognate antigen is unknown. The CDR3 length is 13 residues. Germline values: CDR1 GTSNPN, CDR2 SVGIG (reference sequence). Trimming took off 3 bases at V and 7 bases at J, with 12 bases between the two ends. Unique molecular identifiers were built into the TCRbeta library. TCRdb reprocessed the PCR reads via MiXCR and lists one record per CDR3 protein. The sample has just over 950,000 distinct CDR3 sequences, about 31% seen once; the top ten hold around 30%. The chain links TRBV30 to TRBJ2-2; D is perhaps TRBD1 (6 bases). The TCR sequence derives from a boy under two years old who had a stem cell transplant for SCID, so the T cells may come from the graft donor. The specimen was PBMCs, mostly from graft donor cells, collected 360 days after TCRalphabeta/CD19-depleted stem cell transplant. The CDR3 spells CAWSVRQVGELFF. CDR3 coding DNA: TGTGCCTGGAGCGTGAGACAGGTCGGGGAGCTGTTTTTT.